This T cell receptor (beta chain) derives from a study of T cells in Graves' hyperthyroidism and ophthalmopathy. Study-wide points: Blood also showed most of the thyroid clonotypes that were expanded above 0.001.

CDR1 PRHDT and CDR2 FYEKMQ come from the germline V gene (reference sequence). V was trimmed by 0 bases and J by 4 bases, leaving 7 bases between them. This CDR3 comprises 15 residues. This clonotype was detected a few times. The antigen remains unidentified. The source material, RNA transcripts, was used to amplify TCR beta CDR3 regions. RT-PCR in the first round (using the HTBI primer set) targeted the TCR CDR3. Using its own MiXCR run on the multiplex PCR reads, TCRdb lists one record per CDR3 protein. The data contain approximately 410,000 distinct CDR3 sequences, roughly 14% of them seen just once; the ten biggest clones take up about 13%.

The chain has TRBV13 and TRBJ1-6; tentative D call: TRBD1 (5 bases). Specimen: blood. The receptor comes from a man between 18 and 29 years old with Graves' ophthalmopathy. DNA of the CDR3: TGTGCCAGCAGCTTAGGGACAGCGTATAATTCACCCCTCCACTTT. Its protein is CASSLGTAYNSPLHF.